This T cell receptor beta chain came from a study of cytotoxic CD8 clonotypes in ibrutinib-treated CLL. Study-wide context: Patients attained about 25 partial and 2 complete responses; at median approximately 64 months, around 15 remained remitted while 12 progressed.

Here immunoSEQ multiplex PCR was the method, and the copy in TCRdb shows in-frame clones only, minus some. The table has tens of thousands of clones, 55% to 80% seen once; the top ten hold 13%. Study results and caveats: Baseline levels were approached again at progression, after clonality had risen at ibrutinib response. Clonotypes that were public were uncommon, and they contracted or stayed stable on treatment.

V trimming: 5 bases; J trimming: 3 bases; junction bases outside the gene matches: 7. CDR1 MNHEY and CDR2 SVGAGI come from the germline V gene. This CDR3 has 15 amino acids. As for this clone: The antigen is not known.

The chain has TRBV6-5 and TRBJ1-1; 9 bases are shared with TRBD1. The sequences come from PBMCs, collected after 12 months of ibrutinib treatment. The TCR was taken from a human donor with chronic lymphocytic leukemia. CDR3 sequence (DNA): TGTGCCAGCAGTACTACAGGGGGCAGGGACACTGAAGCTTTCTTT. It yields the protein CASSTTGGRDTEAFF.